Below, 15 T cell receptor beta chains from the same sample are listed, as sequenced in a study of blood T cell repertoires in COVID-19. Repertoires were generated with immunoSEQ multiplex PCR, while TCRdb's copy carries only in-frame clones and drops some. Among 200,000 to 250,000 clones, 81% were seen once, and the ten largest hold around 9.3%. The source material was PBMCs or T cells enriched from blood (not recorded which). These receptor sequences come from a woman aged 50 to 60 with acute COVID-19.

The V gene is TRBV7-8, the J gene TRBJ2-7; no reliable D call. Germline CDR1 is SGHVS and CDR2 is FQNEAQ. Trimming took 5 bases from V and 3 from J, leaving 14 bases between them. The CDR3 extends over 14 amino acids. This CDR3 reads CASSDSEMGYEQYF. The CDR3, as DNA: TGTGCCAGCAGCGACTCGGAGATGGGCTACGAGCAGTACTTC. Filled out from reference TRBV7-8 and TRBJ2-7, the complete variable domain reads GAGVSQSPRYKVAKRGQDVALRCDPISGHVSLFWYQQALGQGPEFLTYFQNEAQLDKSGLPSDRFFAERPEGSVSTLKIQRTQQEDSAVYLCASSDSEMGYEQYFGPGTRLTVT.

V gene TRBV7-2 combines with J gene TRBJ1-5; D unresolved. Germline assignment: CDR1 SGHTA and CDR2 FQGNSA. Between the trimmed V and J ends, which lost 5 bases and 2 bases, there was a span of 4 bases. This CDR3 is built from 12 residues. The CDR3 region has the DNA TGTGCCAGCAGCCCGGGCAATCAGCCCCAGCATTTT. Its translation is CASSPGNQPQHF.

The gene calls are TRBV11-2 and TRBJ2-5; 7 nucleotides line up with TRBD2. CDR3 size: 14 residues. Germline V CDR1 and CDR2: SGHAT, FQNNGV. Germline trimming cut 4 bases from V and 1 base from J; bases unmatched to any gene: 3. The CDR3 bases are TGTGCCAGCAGCTCCCGACTAGCCCAAGAGACCCAGTACTTC. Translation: CASSSRLAQETQYF.

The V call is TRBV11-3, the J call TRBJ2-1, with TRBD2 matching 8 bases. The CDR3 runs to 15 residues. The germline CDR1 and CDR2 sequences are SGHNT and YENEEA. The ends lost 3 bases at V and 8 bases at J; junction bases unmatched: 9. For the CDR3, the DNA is TGTGCCAGCAGCTTCCCCTTCGGGGGGGCGGATGAGCAGTTCTTC. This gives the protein CASSFPFGGADEQFF.

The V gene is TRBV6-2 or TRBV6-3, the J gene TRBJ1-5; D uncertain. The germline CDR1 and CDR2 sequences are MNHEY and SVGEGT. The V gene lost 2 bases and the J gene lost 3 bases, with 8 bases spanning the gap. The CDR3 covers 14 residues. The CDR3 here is CASSYREDNQPQHF. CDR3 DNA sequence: TGTGCCAGCAGTTACAGGGAGGACAATCAGCCCCAGCATTTT.

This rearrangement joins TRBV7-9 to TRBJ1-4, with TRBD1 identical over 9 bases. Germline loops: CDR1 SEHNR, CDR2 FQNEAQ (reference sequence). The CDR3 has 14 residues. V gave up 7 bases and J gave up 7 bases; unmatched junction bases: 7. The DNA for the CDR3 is TGTGCCAGCAACACAGGGGGCAGTATTGAAAAACTGTTTTTT. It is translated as CASNTGGSIEKLFF.

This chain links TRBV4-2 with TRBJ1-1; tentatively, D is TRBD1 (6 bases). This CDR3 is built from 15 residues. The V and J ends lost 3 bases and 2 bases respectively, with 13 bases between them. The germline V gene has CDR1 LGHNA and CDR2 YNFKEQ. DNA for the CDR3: TGTGCCAGCAGCCAGCCGGGACAATTAAACACTGAAGCTTTCTTT. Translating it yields CASSQPGQLNTEAFF.

CDR3 region: CASSQRGTGNTEAFF. Written as DNA, the CDR3 is TGCGCCAGCAGCCAGCGTGGTACAGGGAACACTGAAGCTTTCTTT. The chain employs TRBV4-1 and TRBJ1-1, with a possible D match to TRBD1 (5 bases). Germline CDR1 reads MGHRA; CDR2 reads YSYEKL. This CDR3 comprises 15 residues. The V gene lost 3 bases and the J gene lost 1 base, with 12 bases spanning the gap.

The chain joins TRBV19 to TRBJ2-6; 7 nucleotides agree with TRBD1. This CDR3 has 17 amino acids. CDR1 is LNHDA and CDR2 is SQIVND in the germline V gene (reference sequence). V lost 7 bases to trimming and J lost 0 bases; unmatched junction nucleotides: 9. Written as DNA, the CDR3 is TGTGCCAGTAAATATCAGGGGGTCAGCTCTGGGGCCAACGTCCTGACTTTC. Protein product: CASKYQGVSSGANVLTF. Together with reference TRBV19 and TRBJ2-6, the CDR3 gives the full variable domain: DGGITQSPKYLFRKEGQNVTLSCEQNLNHDAMYWYRQDPGQGLRLIYYSQIVNDFQKGDIAEGYSVSREKKESFPLTVTSAQKNPTAFYLCASKYQGVSSGANVLTFGAGSRLTVL.

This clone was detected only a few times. The chain's CDR3 is CASSSRQRFETQYF. The CDR3 DNA follows: TGTGCCAGTAGTAGTAGGCAGAGGTTCGAGACCCAGTACTTC. The chain uses TRBV19 and TRBJ2-5; no clear D. Germline values: CDR1 LNHDA, CDR2 SQIVND (reference sequence). The CDR3 loop spans 14 amino acids. V was shortened by 4 bases and J by 5 bases, with 14 bases between the two germline ends. The full variable domain, rest sourced from reference TRBV19 and TRBJ2-5, is DGGITQSPKYLFRKEGQNVTLSCEQNLNHDAMYWYRQDPGQGLRLIYYSQIVNDFQKGDIAEGYSVSREKKESFPLTVTSAQKNPTAFYLCASSSRQRFETQYFGPGTRLLVL.

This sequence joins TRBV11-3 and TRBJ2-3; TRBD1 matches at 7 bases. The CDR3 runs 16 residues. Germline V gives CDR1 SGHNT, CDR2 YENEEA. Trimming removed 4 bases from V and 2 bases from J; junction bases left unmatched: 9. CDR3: CASSSGDRAITDTQYF. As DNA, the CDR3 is TGTGCCAGCAGCTCCGGTGACAGGGCGATCACAGATACGCAGTATTTT.

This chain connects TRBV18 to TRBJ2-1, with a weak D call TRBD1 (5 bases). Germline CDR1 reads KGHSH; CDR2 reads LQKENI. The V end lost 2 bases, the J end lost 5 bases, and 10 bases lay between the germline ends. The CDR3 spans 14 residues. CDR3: CASSPGHSNNEQFF. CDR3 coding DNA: TGTGCCAGCTCACCAGGACACTCAAACAATGAGCAGTTCTTC.

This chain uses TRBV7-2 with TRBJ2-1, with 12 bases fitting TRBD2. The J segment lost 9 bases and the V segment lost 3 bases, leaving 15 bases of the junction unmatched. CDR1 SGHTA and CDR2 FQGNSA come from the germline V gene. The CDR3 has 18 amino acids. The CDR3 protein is CASSLAKVLAGGPGEQFF. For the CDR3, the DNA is TGTGCCAGCAGCTTGGCGAAGGTGCTAGCGGGAGGGCCCGGTGAGCAGTTCTTC.

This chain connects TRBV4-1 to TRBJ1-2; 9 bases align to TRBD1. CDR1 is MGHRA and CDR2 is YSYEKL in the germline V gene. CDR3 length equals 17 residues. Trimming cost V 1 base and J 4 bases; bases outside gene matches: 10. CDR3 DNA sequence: TGCGCCAGCAGCCAAGGCGCCGGGACAGGGTTGGGCTATGGCTACACCTTC. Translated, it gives CASSQGAGTGLGYGYTF.

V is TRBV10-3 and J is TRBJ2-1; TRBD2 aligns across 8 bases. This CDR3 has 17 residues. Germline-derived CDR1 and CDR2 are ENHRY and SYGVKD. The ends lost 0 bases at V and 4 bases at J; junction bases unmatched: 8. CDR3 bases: TGTGCCATCAGTGAGTCGGGCGGGGGGACTCCTTACAATGAGCAGTTCTTC. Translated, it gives CAISESGGGTPYNEQFF.